Listed here are 11 T cell receptor beta chains from one sample, sequenced in a study of PD-1 blockade in classical Hodgkin lymphoma. TCRdb's copy holds only in-frame clones and misses some; the assay was immunoSEQ multiplex PCR. The sample holds 34,000 or so clones, about four fifths seen once. This sample's time point: cycle 4 day 1 (C4D1), after five to seven weeks of nivolumab. Every single patient, without exception, relapsed after autologous stem cell transplantation, and brentuximab vedotin exposure varied. The sequencing used peripheral blood mononuclear cells (PBMCs), collected before the fourth cycle of nivolumab. The receptors were gathered from a human donor with classical Hodgkin lymphoma.

The chain uses TRBV27 and TRBJ2-1; weak D call: TRBD2 (5 bases). CDR3 length: 13 residues. The germline V and J ends were trimmed by 7 bases and 8 bases, with 15 bases remaining between them. Germline V gene data show CDR1 as MNHEY and CDR2 as SMNVEV (reference sequence). The CDR3: CASTPRESYEQFF. In nucleotides, the CDR3 is TGTGCCAGCACCCCTCGGGAAAGCTATGAGCAGTTCTTC.

The gene calls are TRBV29-1 and TRBJ2-1; 7 positions match TRBD2. This CDR3 is built from 14 residues. After removal of 4 bases from V and 0 bases from J, the junction contained 3 bases not matched to a gene. Germline lookup yields CDR1 SQVTM and CDR2 ANQGSEA. CDR3 sequence: CSVVRGSSYNEQFF. The CDR3 DNA sequence: TGCAGCGTTGTTCGCGGGAGCTCCTACAATGAGCAGTTCTTC.

The chain has TRBV6-6 and TRBJ2-7; 9 bases map to TRBD2. V was pared by 4 bases and J by 3 bases, with 4 bases of the junction left unmatched. The CDR3 consists of 14 residues. Germline-derived CDR1 and CDR2 are MNHNY and SVGAGI (reference sequence). The CDR3 sequence is CASSSSGIYYEQYF. In DNA form, the CDR3 reads TGTGCCAGCAGTTCTAGCGGGATTTACTACGAGCAGTACTTC.

A single count supports this clone. This chain connects TRBV25-1 to TRBJ1-6; 7 nucleotides line up with TRBD1. The J segment lost 6 bases and the V segment lost 4 bases, leaving 6 bases of the junction unmatched. The V gene's germline CDR1 is MGHDK and CDR2 SYGVNS. This CDR3 spans 15 amino acids. CDR3 bases: TGTGCCAGCAGTGTCCGGGACAGCTCTAATTCACCCCTCCACTTT. Translation gives CASSVRDSSNSPLHF.

V is TRBV28 and J is TRBJ2-7, with TRBD2 matching over 11 bases. Trimming at V came to 7 bases and at J to 3 bases, leaving 5 bases not matched to a gene. Per germline, CDR1 MDHEN and CDR2 SYDVKM. The CDR3 totals 14 residues. CDR3 residues: CASTTSGGNYEQYV. As DNA, the CDR3 is TGTGCCAGCACCACTAGCGGGGGAAACTACGAGCAGTACGTC.

The rearrangement links TRBV5-4 to TRBJ1-2; D remains unclear. The ends were cut back, 4 bases at V and 4 bases at J, with 20 bases in the middle. This CDR3 contains 16 residues. Germline V gene data show CDR1 as SGHNT and CDR2 as YYREEE (reference sequence). In nucleotides, the CDR3 is TGTGCCAGCAGCCAAGATGGGTCCTCCAGTCTCTATGGCTACACCTTC. This encodes CASSQDGSSSLYGYTF. Full variable domain (remainder filled in from reference TRBV5-4 and TRBJ1-2): ETGVTQSPTHLIKTRGQQVTLRCSSQSGHNTVSWYQQALGQGPQFIFQYYREEENGRGNFPPRFSGLQFPNYSSELNVNALELDDSALYLCASSQDGSSSLYGYTFGSGTRLTVV.

The chain is built from TRBV15 and TRBJ2-1, with D possibly TRBD2 on 6 matching bases. From germline, CDR1 is LNHNV and CDR2 YYDKDF (reference sequence). The CDR3 has 16 residues. V lost 0 bases and J lost 9, with 18 bases in between. CDR3 loop: CATSRDRDWRTGEQFF. CDR3 coding DNA: TGTGCCACCAGCAGAGATAGGGACTGGAGGACCGGTGAGCAGTTCTTC. Full variable domain (rest looked up from reference TRBV15 and TRBJ2-1): DAMVIQNPRYQVTQFGKPVTLSCSQTLNHNVMYWYQQKSSQAPKLLFHYYDKDFNNEADTPDNFQSRRPNTSFCFLDIRSPGLGDTAMYLCATSRDRDWRTGEQFFGPGTRLTVL.

The genes are TRBV11-3 and TRBJ1-5, with TRBD1 identical over 8 bases. V trimming: 5 bases; J trimming: 0 bases; junction bases outside the gene matches: 6. The CDR3 is made up of 16 amino acids. The germline CDR1 and CDR2 sequences are SGHNT and YENEEA. CDR3 region: CASSPYDRGSNQPQHF. The CDR3 region has the DNA TGTGCCAGCAGCCCGTACGACAGGGGTAGCAATCAGCCCCAGCATTTT.

The chain recombines TRBV6-1 with TRBJ2-3; 10 bases are a match to TRBD1. The CDR3 loop spans 16 amino acids. Germline values: CDR1 MNHNS, CDR2 SASEGT. V dropped 4 bases and J dropped 5; count of bases not matched to a gene: 9. Written as DNA, the CDR3 is TGTGCCAGCAGTGCCTTGGGGACAGGGGCCTTAGATACGCAGTATTTT. It specifies CASSALGTGALDTQYF.

The rearrangement joins TRBV10-3 to TRBJ2-5; 9 positions agree with TRBD1. Trimming cost V 6 bases and J 1 base; bases outside gene matches: 0. From germline, CDR1 is ENHRY and CDR2 SYGVKD. This CDR3 region has 13 residues. As DNA, the CDR3 is TGTGCCATCAGGGGACAGGGCCAAGAGACCCAGTACTTC. This translates into CAIRGQGQETQYF.

The gene calls are TRBV5-1 and TRBJ1-1; 7 bases fit TRBD1. V was pared by 4 bases and J by 5 bases, with 11 bases of the junction left unmatched. CDR1 is SGHRS and CDR2 is YFSETQ in the germline V gene. CDR3 size: 15 residues. This CDR3 is CASSTFPGGLTEAFF. The CDR3 DNA reads TGCGCCAGCAGCACCTTCCCAGGGGGTTTAACTGAAGCTTTCTTT.